A single sample gave rise to the 23 T cell receptor beta chains below, sequenced in a study of blood T cells in healthy people across ages. Sample-barcoded 5' priming and a J-beta primer mix drove a second PCR of about 6 to 12 cycles. TCRdb recomputed calls from the 5' RACE reads with MiXCR, one row per CDR3 protein. The sample carries approximately 810,000 distinct CDR3 sequences, 25% to 35% recorded once. What was sequenced was blood. The receptors here all came from a woman aged 80 or older in good health.

A word on this clonotype: A much more abundant neighbour one base away suggests this may be a read error. J is TRBJ2-6 and V is TRBV20-1, with D possibly being TRBD1 (5 bases). The CDR3 sequence is 15 residues long. Germline CDR1 is DFQATT and CDR2 is SNEGSKA (reference sequence). The CDR3 nucleotides are TGCAGTGCTAGCTCAGGGTCCTCTGGGGCCAACGTCCCGACTTTC. Its translation is CSASSGSSGANVPTF.

A few counts support this clonotype. The V gene is TRBV5-1, the J gene TRBJ2-5, with 7 bases lining up with TRBD2. Germline V lookup: CDR1 SGHRS, CDR2 YFSETQ. The V and J ends lost 4 bases and 2 bases, in that order; junction bases with no gene match: 8. The CDR3 sequence is 15 residues long. CDR3 in DNA: TGCGCCAGCAGCCCTGGGCCGCGGGGGCAAGAGACCCAGTACTTC. This sequence encodes CASSPGPRGQETQYF.

The table lists this clonotype with a few counts. This may be a read error, as it is one base from a much larger clone. CDR3 loop: CTSSLVSGGADEQFF. CDR3 in DNA: TGTACCAGCAGCTTAGTGAGCGGGGGGGCAGATGAGCAGTTCTTC. The chain couples TRBV7-2 to TRBJ2-1; TRBD2 aligns across 10 bases. The CDR3 is 15 residues long. The germline gives CDR1 SGHTA, CDR2 FQGNSA. V was pared by 1 base and J by 8 bases, with 5 bases of the junction left unmatched.

This chain connects TRBV5-1 to TRBJ2-1; 11 positions agree with TRBD2. Trimming cost V 5 bases and J 12 bases; bases outside gene matches: 7. CDR1 is SGHRS and CDR2 is YFSETQ in the germline V gene. CDR3 length: 13 residues. DNA for the CDR3: TGCGCCAGCAGTGAACTAGCGGGGGATACGCAGTTCTTC. Its protein product is CASSELAGDTQFF.

The genes are TRBV18 and TRBJ1-4; D perhaps matches TRBD1 (5 bases). The germline V and J ends were trimmed by 8 bases and 0 bases, with 10 bases remaining between them. Germline values: CDR1 KGHSH, CDR2 LQKENI. The CDR3 spans 14 residues. DNA for the CDR3: TGTGCCAGCCCACTGACAGCAACTAATGAAAAACTGTTTTTT. This translates into CASPLTATNEKLFF.

Worth noting for this clonotype: Germline and junction disagree at one end, which may indicate a read error. The chain combines TRBV18 with TRBJ2-1; weak D call: TRBD2 (5 bases). This CDR3 spans 15 amino acids. CDR1 KGHSH and CDR2 LQKENI come from the germline V gene. CDR3 DNA sequence: TGTACCAGCTCACCTCTTGACGGAGGCTACAATGAGCAGTTCTTC. This codes for CTSSPLDGGYNEQFF. The whole variable domain, filled in from reference TRBV18 and TRBJ2-1, reads NAGVMQNPRHLVRRRGQEARLRCSPMKGHSHVYWYRQLPEEGLKFMVYLQKENIIDESGMPKERFSAEFPKEGPSILRIQQVVRGDSAAYFCTSSPLDGGYNEQFFGPGTRLTVL.

At least ten counts were recorded for this clonotype. The gene calls are TRBV29-1 and TRBJ2-1; 11 bases align to TRBD2. J gave up 4 bases and V 3 bases, and 2 bases lay outside the gene matches. The CDR3 totals 14 residues. Germline V lookup: CDR1 SQVTM, CDR2 ANQGSEA. CDR3 sequence (DNA): TGCAGCGTTGACCGACTAGCGGGATACAATGAGCAGTTCTTC. Protein product: CSVDRLAGYNEQFF.

There are a few counts of this clonotype. The chain recombines TRBV4-1 with TRBJ1-2, with D unresolved. V lost 0 bases and J 1 base, leaving 12 bases between the germline ends. This CDR3 has 16 residues. Germline assignment: CDR1 MGHRA and CDR2 YSYEKL. The CDR3 loop is CASSQEGGRFNYGYTF. CDR3 nucleotide sequence: TGCGCCAGCAGCCAAGAGGGAGGCAGATTTAACTATGGCTACACCTTC.

This clonotype was counted between two and nine times. The gene calls are TRBV6-5 and TRBJ1-5; TRBD1 might be the D (6 bases). The CDR3 length is 13 residues. The germline V gene encodes CDR1 MNHEY and CDR2 SVGAGI. CDR3 nucleotide sequence: TGTGCTGTTGGACAGACTTACAATCAGCCCCAGCATTTT. This codes for CAVGQTYNQPQHF.

The rearrangement uses TRBV12-3 or TRBV12-4 and TRBJ1-5; 8 nucleotides agree with TRBD1. The V and J ends lost 4 bases and 3 bases, in that order; junction bases with no gene match: 8. The CDR3 is 16 amino acids. The CDR3 sequence is CASSSQGAASNQPQHF. CDR3 bases: TGTGCCAGCAGTTCTCAGGGGGCTGCTTCCAATCAGCCCCAGCATTTT.

This chain connects TRBV15 to TRBJ2-3, with 8 bases lining up with TRBD2. This CDR3 spans 16 amino acids. Trimming at V came to 7 bases and at J to 0 bases, leaving 9 bases not matched to a gene. CDR1 is LNHNV and CDR2 is YYDKDF in the germline V gene (reference sequence). This chain's CDR3 is CATNSGGGGSTDTQYF. DNA for the CDR3: TGTGCCACCAACTCCGGGGGCGGGGGGAGCACAGATACGCAGTATTTT.

To note about this clonotype: A junction end diverges from the germline sequence, so it may reflect a read error. The chain carries TRBV9 and TRBJ1-1; D gene uncertain. The CDR3 contains 13 residues. Germline-derived CDR1 and CDR2 are SGDLS and YYNGEE. The CDR3 loop reads CAGSVAMNTEAFF. CDR3 DNA sequence: TGTGCCGGCAGCGTAGCGATGAACACTGAAGCTTTCTTT. Using reference TRBV9 and TRBJ1-1 for the parts outside the CDR3, the full variable domain is DSGVTQTPKHLITATGQRVTLRCSPRSGDLSVYWYQQSLDQGLQFLIQYYNGEERAKGNILERFSAQQFPDLHSELNLSSLELGDSALYFCAGSVAMNTEAFFGQGTRLTVV.

Comments on this clonotype: An end of the junction does not agree with germline; a read error may underlie this. The chain carries TRBV6-6 and TRBJ1-2; no reliable D call. This CDR3 has 16 amino acids. Germline CDR1 and CDR2: MNHNY and SVGAGI (reference sequence). Here the CDR3 reads CASSPRAPSQNYGCTF. CDR3 sequence (DNA): TGTGCCAGCAGTCCTAGGGCCCCTTCCCAAAACTATGGCTGCACCTTC.

This clonotype occurred many times. The genes are TRBV6-5 and TRBJ2-7; 8 bases align to TRBD2. The V gene's germline CDR1 is MNHEY and CDR2 SVGAGI. This CDR3 contains 15 residues. With V trimmed by 2 bases and J by 7 bases, 10 bases remained unmatched. This CDR3 is CASSYGWPGTREQYF. The CDR3 DNA reads TGTGCCAGCAGTTACGGGTGGCCAGGGACTAGGGAGCAGTACTTC.

As to this clonotype: Relative to the germline gene, one junction end is altered; a read error may explain this. This rearrangement joins TRBV29-1 to TRBJ2-7, with TRBD1 matching over 9 bases. Germline V lookup: CDR1 SQVTM, CDR2 ANQGSEA. This CDR3 is 14 amino acids long. CDR3 DNA sequence: TGCGGCGTTGAACCCGGGACAGGGCAAGAAGAGCAGTACTTC. It encodes CGVEPGTGQEEQYF.

This clonotype showed up many times. CDR3 residues: CSVDGLANTDTQYF. The CDR3 bases are TGCAGCGTTGATGGACTAGCGAACACAGATACGCAGTATTTT. V usage is TRBV29-1 and J usage is TRBJ2-3, with 9 bases identical to TRBD2. V lost 3 bases and J lost 2; bases outside the gene matches: 3. The CDR3 spans 14 residues. Germline loops: CDR1 SQVTM, CDR2 ANQGSEA.

The V gene is TRBV6-2 or TRBV6-3, the J gene TRBJ2-7; weak D call: TRBD2 (7 bases). The CDR3 covers 16 residues. Between the trimmed V and J ends, which lost 6 bases and 3 bases, there was a span of 21 bases. Germline V lookup: CDR1 MNHEY, CDR2 SVGEGT. The CDR3 loop is CASSPHSGRGNYEQYF. The CDR3 nucleotides read TGTGCCAGCAGCCCTCACTCAGGGAGGGGGAACTACGAGCAGTACTTC.

In this sample, this clonotype turned up many times. The chain is built from TRBV6-5 and TRBJ2-3, with D possibly called TRBD1 or TRBD2 (5 bases each). Per the germline V gene, CDR1 is MNHEY and CDR2 is SVGAGI. The CDR3 loop spans 12 amino acids. The V end was cut by 6 bases, the J end by 8 bases, with 12 bases between. The CDR3 region has the DNA TGTGCCAGCAGCCCCGGGACCCCTACGCAGTATTTT. Translated, it gives CASSPGTPTQYF.

With respect to this clonotype: The junction departs from the called germline gene at one end, perhaps through a read error. V usage is TRBV7-2 and J usage is TRBJ2-5, with D tentatively TRBD2 (5 bases). Germline values: CDR1 SGHTA, CDR2 FQGNSA. The CDR3 is made up of 14 amino acids. In nucleotides, the CDR3 is TGTGCCAGCAGCTCCACGGGGTTCCAAGAGATCCAGTACTTC. Its protein product is CASSSTGFQEIQYF. The full variable domain, in which reference TRBV7-2 and TRBJ2-5 provide the parts outside the CDR3, is GAGVSQSPSNKVTEKGKDVELRCDPISGHTALYWYRQSLGQGLEFLIYFQGNSAPDKSGLPSDRFSAERTGGSVSTLTIQRTQQEDSAVYLCASSSTGFQEIQYFGPGTRLLVL.

This clonotype was recorded at least ten times. V gene TRBV20-1 combines with J gene TRBJ1-2, with D perhaps TRBD1 (6 bases). The CDR3 totals 15 residues. V lost 1 base and J lost 7, with 19 bases in between. Per the germline V gene, CDR1 is DFQATT and CDR2 is SNEGSKA (reference sequence). The CDR3 protein is CSARAGSWGAGGYTF. The DNA for the CDR3 is TGCAGTGCTAGAGCCGGGTCTTGGGGGGCAGGTGGCTACACCTTC.

This sequence joins TRBV7-2 and TRBJ2-5; 7 bases line up with TRBD2. Trimming removed 5 bases from V and 11 bases from J; junction bases left unmatched: 14. In germline, CDR1 is SGHTA, CDR2 FQGNSA. There are 14 residues in the CDR3. The CDR3 nucleotides read TGTGCCAGCAGCCTGGGAGGGAGCGTCAATGAGCAGTACTTC. Translation: CASSLGGSVNEQYF. Full variable domain (remainder filled in from reference TRBV7-2 and TRBJ2-5): GAGVSQSPSNKVTEKGKDVELRCDPISGHTALYWYRQSLGQGLEFLIYFQGNSAPDKSGLPSDRFSAERTGGSVSTLTIQRTQQEDSAVYLCASSLGGSVNEQYFGPGTRLLVL.

This chain joins TRBV12-3 or TRBV12-4 and TRBJ2-3, with TRBD1 identical over 8 bases. The CDR3 has 15 amino acids. The junction had 16 bases not matched to a gene; V was cut back by 6 bases and J by 11 bases. The CDR3: CASSPRQGRTDVQYF. The CDR3, as DNA: TGTGCCAGCAGCCCCCGACAGGGGCGCACAGATGTGCAGTATTTT.

This clonotype was found a few times. The chain combines TRBV21-1 with TRBJ1-1; TRBD1 reflects the table's D call only, with no check against the DNA. TRBV21-1 is a pseudogene. CDR3 length equals 15 residues. In DNA, the CDR3 is TGTGCCAGCAGCAACAGGGTAGGTACGGACACTGAAGCTTTCTTT. Protein product: CASSNRVGTDTEAFF.